Reported below is one T cell receptor (beta chain). The CDR3 spans 12 residues. CDR1 and CDR2 from the germline V gene are GTSNPN and SVGIG (reference sequence). The V gene lost 2 bases and the J gene lost 0 bases, with 5 bases spanning the gap. The source of the sample is a study of OX40 agonist ivuxolimab in advanced cancers. Study-level information: Earlier treatment with anti-PD-1, anti-PD-L1 or anti-CTLA-4 was permitted, and about 40% had received some.

Some clones are missing from TCRdb's copy, which holds only in-frame ones; the method was immunoSEQ multiplex PCR. The table lists about 86,000 clones, roughly nine tenths of them singletons. Sequencing was performed on CD4+ or CD8+ T cells sorted from blood, taken in a trial of the OX40 agonist ivuxolimab. The sequence was obtained from an adult with an advanced solid tumor such as melanoma, head and neck, liver or kidney cancer. V is TRBV30 and J is TRBJ2-7; the D is unclear. DNA for the CDR3: TGTGCCTGGAGTACAAACTCCTACGAGCAGTACTTC. It specifies CAWSTNSYEQYF.